The rows below give T cell receptor beta chains drawn from one sample of a study of blood T cell repertoires in COVID-19. Libraries were prepared by immunoSEQ multiplex PCR; TCRdb keeps only in-frame clonotypes and omits some of them. In the table there are approximately 89,000 clones, around four fifths of which are singletons. The source material was peripheral blood. The receptors here all came from a human donor in a cohort sampled during active COVID-19. CDR3s include the opening cysteine and the closing phenylalanine or tryptophan. The order of the fields is V gene, D gene, clone size, J gene, CDR3 protein, CDR3 DNA. D genes are given only for firm matches. Clone size is given for some rows only: seen once, a few or many times, or a class if the clone is expanded.

v_call: TRBV10-3; d_call: TRBD2; clone_size: .; j_call: TRBJ2-7; cdr3_aa: CAISESTVAGVVQYF; cdr3_nt: TGTGCCATCAGTGAGTCGACGGTAGCGGGAGTGGTGCAGTACTTC
v_call: TRBV5-1; d_call: .; clone_size: .; j_call: TRBJ1-3; cdr3_aa: CASDSNSGNTIYF; cdr3_nt: TGCGCCAGTGACAGCAACTCTGGAAACACCATATATTTT
v_call: TRBV5-6; d_call: .; clone_size: .; j_call: TRBJ2-1; cdr3_aa: CASSFTGEQFF; cdr3_nt: TGTGCCAGCAGCTTTACAGGGGAGCAGTTCTTC
v_call: TRBV28; d_call: TRBD1; clone_size: .; j_call: TRBJ2-1; cdr3_aa: CASSSGTALGNEQFF; cdr3_nt: TGTGCCAGCAGTTCCGGGACAGCACTTGGGAATGAGCAGTTCTTC
v_call: TRBV7-9; d_call: .; clone_size: .; j_call: TRBJ2-7; cdr3_aa: CASSFAAPGLYEQYF; cdr3_nt: TGTGCCAGCAGCTTCGCGGCCCCGGGACTCTACGAGCAGTACTTC
v_call: TRBV6-5; d_call: .; clone_size: .; j_call: TRBJ1-4; cdr3_aa: CASSYSGAGEEKLFF; cdr3_nt: TGTGCCAGCAGTTACTCGGGGGCGGGCGAAGAAAAACTGTTTTTT
v_call: TRBV9; d_call: .; clone_size: .; j_call: TRBJ2-3; cdr3_aa: CASSRSRGASTDTQYF; cdr3_nt: TGTGCCAGCAGCAGATCACGGGGGGCCAGCACAGATACGCAGTATTTT
v_call: TRBV6-5; d_call: TRBD1; clone_size: once; j_call: TRBJ1-4; cdr3_aa: CASSYSGQGHEKLFF; cdr3_nt: TGTGCCAGCAGTTACTCGGGACAGGGACATGAAAAACTGTTTTTT
v_call: TRBV5-1; d_call: .; clone_size: .; j_call: TRBJ1-4; cdr3_aa: CASSFSQSNEKLFF; cdr3_nt: TGCGCCAGCAGCTTCAGTCAGTCTAATGAAAAACTGTTTTTT
v_call: TRBV30; d_call: TRBD2; clone_size: once; j_call: TRBJ2-1; cdr3_aa: CAWSVRGRGGHNEQFF; cdr3_nt: TGTGCCTGGAGTGTACGTGGGAGGGGTGGTCACAATGAGCAGTTCTTC
v_call: TRBV9; d_call: TRBD1; clone_size: .; j_call: TRBJ2-6; cdr3_aa: CASTFRGTGANVLTF; cdr3_nt: TGTGCCAGCACCTTCAGGGGGACTGGGGCCAACGTCCTGACTTTC
v_call: TRBV7-9; d_call: .; clone_size: .; j_call: TRBJ1-4; cdr3_aa: CASSLSRGATNEKLFF; cdr3_nt: TGTGCCAGCAGCTTAAGCCGGGGAGCAACTAATGAAAAACTGTTTTTT
v_call: TRBV6-5; d_call: .; clone_size: .; j_call: TRBJ1-5; cdr3_aa: CASKGVYDQPQHF; cdr3_nt: TGTGCCAGCAAAGGGGTTTACGACCAGCCCCAGCATTTT
v_call: TRBV6-6; d_call: .; clone_size: once; j_call: TRBJ1-1; cdr3_aa: CASTQGMNTEAFF; cdr3_nt: TGTGCCAGCACCCAGGGGATGAACACTGAAGCTTTCTTT
v_call: TRBV6-5; d_call: TRBD2; clone_size: .; j_call: TRBJ2-5; cdr3_aa: CASTLAGGIQETQYF; cdr3_nt: TGTGCCAGCACCTTAGCGGGGGGGATCCAAGAGACCCAGTACTTC